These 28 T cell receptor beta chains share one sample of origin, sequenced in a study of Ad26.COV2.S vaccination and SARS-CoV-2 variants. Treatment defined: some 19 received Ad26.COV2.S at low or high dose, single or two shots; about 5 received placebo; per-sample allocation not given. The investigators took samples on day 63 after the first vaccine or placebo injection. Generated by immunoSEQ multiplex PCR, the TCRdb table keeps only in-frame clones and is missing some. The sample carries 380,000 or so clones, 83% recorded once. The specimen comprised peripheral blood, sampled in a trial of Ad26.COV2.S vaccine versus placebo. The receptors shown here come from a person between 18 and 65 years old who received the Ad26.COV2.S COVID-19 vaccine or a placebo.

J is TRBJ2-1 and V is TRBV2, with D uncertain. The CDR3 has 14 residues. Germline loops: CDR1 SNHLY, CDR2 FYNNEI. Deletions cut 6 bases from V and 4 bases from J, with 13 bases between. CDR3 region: CASRPGVTYNEQFF. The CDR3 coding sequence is TGTGCCAGCAGGCCCGGCGTGACTTACAATGAGCAGTTCTTC.

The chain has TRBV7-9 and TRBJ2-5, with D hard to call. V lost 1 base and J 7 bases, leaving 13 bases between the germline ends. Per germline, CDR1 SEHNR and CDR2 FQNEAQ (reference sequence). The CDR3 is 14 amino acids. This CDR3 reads CASSLDVLSGTQYF. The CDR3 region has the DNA TGTGCCAGCAGCTTAGACGTTCTGAGTGGGACCCAGTACTTC.

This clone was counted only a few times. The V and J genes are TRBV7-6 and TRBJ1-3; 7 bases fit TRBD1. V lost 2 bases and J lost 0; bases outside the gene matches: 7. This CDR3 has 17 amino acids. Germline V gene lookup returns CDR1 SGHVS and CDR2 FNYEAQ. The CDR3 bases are TGTGCCAGCAGCTTATGGACAGGTGTTAGCTCTGGAAACACCATATATTTT. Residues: CASSLWTGVSSGNTIYF. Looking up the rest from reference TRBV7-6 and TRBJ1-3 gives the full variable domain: GAGVSQSPRYKVTKRGQDVALRCDPISGHVSLYWYRQALGQGPEFLTYFNYEAQQDKSGLPNDRFSAERPEGSISTLTIQRTEQRDSAMYRCASSLWTGVSSGNTIYFGEGSWLTVV.

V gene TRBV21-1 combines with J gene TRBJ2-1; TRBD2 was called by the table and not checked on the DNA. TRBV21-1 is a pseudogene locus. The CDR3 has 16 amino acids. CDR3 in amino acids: CASSKAAGGPYGEQFF. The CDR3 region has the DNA TGTGCCAGCAGCAAAGCAGCGGGAGGGCCGTACGGTGAGCAGTTCTTC.

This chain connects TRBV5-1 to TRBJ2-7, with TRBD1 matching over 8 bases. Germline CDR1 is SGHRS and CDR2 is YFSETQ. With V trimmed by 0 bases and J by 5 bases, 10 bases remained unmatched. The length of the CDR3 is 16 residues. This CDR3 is CASSLAWDRIPNEQYF. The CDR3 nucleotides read TGCGCCAGCAGCTTGGCCTGGGACAGGATACCGAACGAGCAGTACTTC.

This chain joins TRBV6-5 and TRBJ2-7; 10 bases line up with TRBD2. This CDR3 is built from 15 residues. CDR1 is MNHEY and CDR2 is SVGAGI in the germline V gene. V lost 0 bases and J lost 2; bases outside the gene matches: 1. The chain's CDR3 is CASSYSLAGAYEQYF. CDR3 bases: TGTGCCAGCAGTTACTCCCTAGCGGGAGCCTACGAGCAGTACTTC.

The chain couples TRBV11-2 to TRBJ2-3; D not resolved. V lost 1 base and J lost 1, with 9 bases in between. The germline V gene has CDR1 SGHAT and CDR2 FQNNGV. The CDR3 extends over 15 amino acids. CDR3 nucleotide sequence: TGTGCCAGCAGCTTAGGCAGTTCGCGCACAGATACGCAGTATTTT. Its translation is CASSLGSSRTDTQYF.

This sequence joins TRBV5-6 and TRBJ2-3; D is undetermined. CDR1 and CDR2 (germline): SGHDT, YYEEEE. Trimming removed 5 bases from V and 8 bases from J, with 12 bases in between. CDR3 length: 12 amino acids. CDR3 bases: TGTGCCAGCAGAGCCGCACCCTCTACGCAGTATTTT. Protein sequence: CASRAAPSTQYF. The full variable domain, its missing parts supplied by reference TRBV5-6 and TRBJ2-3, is DAGVTQSPTHLIKTRGQQVTLRCSPKSGHDTVSWYQQALGQGPQFIFQYYEEEERQRGNFPDRFSGHQFPNYSSELNVNALLLGDSALYLCASRAAPSTQYFGPGTRLTVL.

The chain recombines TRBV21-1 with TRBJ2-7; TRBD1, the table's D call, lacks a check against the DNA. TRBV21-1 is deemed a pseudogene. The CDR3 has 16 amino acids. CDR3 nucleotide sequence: TGTGCCAGCAGCAAAGAGGACAGGCTACTCTCCTACGAGCAGTACTTC. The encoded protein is CASSKEDRLLSYEQYF.

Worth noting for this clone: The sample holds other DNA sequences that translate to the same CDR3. CDR3 coding DNA: TGTGCCAGCAGTTTACCGGGCTACAATGAGCAGTTCTTC. Protein sequence: CASSLPGYNEQFF. The chain uses TRBV27 and TRBJ2-1; D remains unclear. This CDR3 contains 13 residues. Germline V gene lookup returns CDR1 MNHEY and CDR2 SMNVEV (reference sequence). The ends were cut back, 2 bases at V and 3 bases at J, with 5 bases in the middle.

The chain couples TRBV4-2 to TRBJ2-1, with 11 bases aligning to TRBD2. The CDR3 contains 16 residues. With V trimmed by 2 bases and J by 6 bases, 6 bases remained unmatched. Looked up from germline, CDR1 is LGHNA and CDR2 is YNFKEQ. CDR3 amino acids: CASSQILAGVTNEQFF. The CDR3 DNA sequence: TGTGCCAGCAGCCAAATACTAGCGGGAGTTACCAATGAGCAGTTCTTC.

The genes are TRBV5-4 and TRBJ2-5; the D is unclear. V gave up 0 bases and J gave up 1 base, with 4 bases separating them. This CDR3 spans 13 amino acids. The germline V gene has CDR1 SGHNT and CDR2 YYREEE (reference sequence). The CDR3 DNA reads TGTGCCAGCAGCTTGGAGAGCCAAGAGACCCAGTACTTC. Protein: CASSLESQETQYF.

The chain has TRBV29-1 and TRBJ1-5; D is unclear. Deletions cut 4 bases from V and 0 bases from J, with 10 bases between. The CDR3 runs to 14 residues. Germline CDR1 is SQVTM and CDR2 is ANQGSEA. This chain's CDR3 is CSVGARSSNQPQHF. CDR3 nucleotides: TGCAGCGTTGGGGCTCGGAGTAGCAATCAGCCCCAGCATTTT.

Written as DNA, the CDR3 is TGTGCCAGCAGCTTGGAACTAATCTACGAGCAGTACTTC. Protein sequence: CASSLELIYEQYF. The chain combines TRBV5-6 with TRBJ2-7; D remains ambiguous. The CDR3 has 13 residues. Germline V gives CDR1 SGHDT, CDR2 YYEEEE. The germline V and J ends were trimmed by 0 bases and 3 bases, with 7 bases remaining between them. Full variable domain (outside the CDR3, taken from reference TRBV5-6 and TRBJ2-7): DAGVTQSPTHLIKTRGQQVTLRCSPKSGHDTVSWYQQALGQGPQFIFQYYEEEERQRGNFPDRFSGHQFPNYSSELNVNALLLGDSALYLCASSLELIYEQYFGPGTRLTVT.

CDR3 amino acids: CASSREGAIYGYTF. CDR3 bases: TGCGCCAGCAGTCGAGAAGGGGCAATCTATGGCTACACCTTC. The rearrangement uses TRBV23-1 and TRBJ1-2, with a weak D call TRBD1 (5 bases). TRBV23-1 counts as an open reading frame of uncertain function. The length of the CDR3 is 14 residues. The V end was cut by 4 bases, the J end by 4 bases, with 13 bases between.

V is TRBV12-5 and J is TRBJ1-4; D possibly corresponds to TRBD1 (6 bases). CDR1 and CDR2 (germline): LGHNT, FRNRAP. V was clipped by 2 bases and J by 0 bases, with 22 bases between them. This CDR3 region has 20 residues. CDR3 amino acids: CASGLTQGGLRFATNEKLFF. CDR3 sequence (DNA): TGTGCTAGTGGTTTGACCCAAGGGGGTCTGAGATTCGCAACTAATGAAAAACTGTTTTTT.

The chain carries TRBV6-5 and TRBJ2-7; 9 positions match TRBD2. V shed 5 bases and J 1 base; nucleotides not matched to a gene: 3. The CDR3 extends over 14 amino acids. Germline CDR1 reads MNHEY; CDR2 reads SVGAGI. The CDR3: CASSRAGGSYEQYF. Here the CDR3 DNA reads TGTGCCAGCAGTCGAGCGGGGGGTTCCTACGAGCAGTACTTC.

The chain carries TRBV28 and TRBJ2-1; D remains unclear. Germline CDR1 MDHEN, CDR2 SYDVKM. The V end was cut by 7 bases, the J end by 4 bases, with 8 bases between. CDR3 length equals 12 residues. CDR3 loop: CASKESYNEQFF. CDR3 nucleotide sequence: TGTGCCAGCAAGGAGAGTTACAATGAGCAGTTCTTC.

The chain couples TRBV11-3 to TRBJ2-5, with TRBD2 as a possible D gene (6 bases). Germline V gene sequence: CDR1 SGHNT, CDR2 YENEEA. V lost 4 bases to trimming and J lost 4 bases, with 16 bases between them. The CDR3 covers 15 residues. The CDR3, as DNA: TGTGCCAGCAGCTCGTGGACGGGAGAGGGAGAGACCCAGTACTTC. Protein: CASSSWTGEGETQYF.

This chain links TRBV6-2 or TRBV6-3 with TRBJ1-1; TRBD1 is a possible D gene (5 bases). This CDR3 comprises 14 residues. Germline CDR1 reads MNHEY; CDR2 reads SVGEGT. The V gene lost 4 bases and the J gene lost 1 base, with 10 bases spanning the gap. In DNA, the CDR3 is TGTGCCAGCAGTTCCCAGGGCTCGAACACTGAAGCTTTCTTT. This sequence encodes CASSSQGSNTEAFF.

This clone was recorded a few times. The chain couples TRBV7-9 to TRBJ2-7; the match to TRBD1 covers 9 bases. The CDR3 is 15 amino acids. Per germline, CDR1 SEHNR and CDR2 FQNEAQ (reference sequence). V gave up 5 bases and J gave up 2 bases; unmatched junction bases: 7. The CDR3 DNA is TGTGCCAGCAGCGGGGACAGGGTCCCCCCCTACGAGCAGTACTTC. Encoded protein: CASSGDRVPPYEQYF.

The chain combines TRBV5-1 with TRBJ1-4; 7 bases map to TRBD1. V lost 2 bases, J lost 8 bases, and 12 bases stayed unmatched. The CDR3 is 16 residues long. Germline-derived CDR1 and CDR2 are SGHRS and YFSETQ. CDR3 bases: TGCGCCAGCAGCTTACTAGGACAGGCCAGGAGCGAAAAACTGTTTTTT. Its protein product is CASSLLGQARSEKLFF.

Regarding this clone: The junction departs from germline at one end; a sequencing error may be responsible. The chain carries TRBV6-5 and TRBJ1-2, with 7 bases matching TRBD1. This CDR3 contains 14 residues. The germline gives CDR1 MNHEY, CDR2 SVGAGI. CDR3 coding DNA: TGTGCCAGCACTTACATGGGACAGCCTTATGGCTACACCTTC. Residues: CASTYMGQPYGYTF.

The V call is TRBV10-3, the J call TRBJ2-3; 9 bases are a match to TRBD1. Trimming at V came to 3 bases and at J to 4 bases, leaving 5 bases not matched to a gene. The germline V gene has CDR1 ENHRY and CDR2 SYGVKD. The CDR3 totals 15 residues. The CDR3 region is CAISESGTGPDTQYF. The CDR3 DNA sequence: TGTGCCATCAGTGAAAGTGGGACAGGGCCAGATACGCAGTATTTT.

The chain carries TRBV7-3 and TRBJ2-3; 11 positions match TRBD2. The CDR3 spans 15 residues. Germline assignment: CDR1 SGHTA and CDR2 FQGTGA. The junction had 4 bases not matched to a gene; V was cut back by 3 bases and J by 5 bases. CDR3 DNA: TGTGCCAGCAGCTTTAGCGGGGGGGCAATAGATACGCAGTATTTT. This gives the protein CASSFSGGAIDTQYF. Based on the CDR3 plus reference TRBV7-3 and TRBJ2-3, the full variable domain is GAGVSQTPSNKVTEKGKYVELRCDPISGHTALYWYRQSLGQGPEFLIYFQGTGAADDSGLPNDRFFAVRPEGSVSTLKIQRTERGDSAVYLCASSFSGGAIDTQYFGPGTRLTVL.

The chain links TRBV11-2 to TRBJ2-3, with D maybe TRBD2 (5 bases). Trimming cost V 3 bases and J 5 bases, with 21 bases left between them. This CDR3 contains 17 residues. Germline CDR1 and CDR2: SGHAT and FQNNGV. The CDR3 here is CASSFKGRPLDGDTQYF. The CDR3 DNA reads TGTGCCAGCAGCTTCAAAGGGAGACCTTTAGATGGAGATACGCAGTATTTT.

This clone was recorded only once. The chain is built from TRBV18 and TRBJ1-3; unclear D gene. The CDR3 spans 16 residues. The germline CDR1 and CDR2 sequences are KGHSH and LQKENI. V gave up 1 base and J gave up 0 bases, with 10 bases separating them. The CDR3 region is CASSPRQPDSGNTIYF. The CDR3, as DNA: TGTGCCAGCTCACCACGCCAACCAGACTCTGGAAACACCATATATTTT.

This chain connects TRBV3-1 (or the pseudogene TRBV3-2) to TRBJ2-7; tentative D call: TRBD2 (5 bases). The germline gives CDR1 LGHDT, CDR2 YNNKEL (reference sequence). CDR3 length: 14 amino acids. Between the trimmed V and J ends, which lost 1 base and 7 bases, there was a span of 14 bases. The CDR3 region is CASSQVIGGGEQYF. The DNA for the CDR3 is TGTGCCAGCAGCCAAGTTATAGGAGGCGGTGAGCAGTACTTC.